This TCR beta chain was captured in a study of identical twins. Study findings and constraints: For zero-insertion analyses, partial confounding could come from invariant MAIT and iNKT cells. Twin sharing of out-of-frame TCR alpha was underestimated by models in monozygotic pairs. Interpretation of the results relied on cross-sectional statistical analysis and not on following the same donors.

TCRdb re-analysed the 5' RACE reads in MiXCR, keeping a single row per CDR3 protein. The table shows a few hundred thousand distinct CDR3 sequences, with approximately 10% occurring only once. Each donor was a healthy Caucasian. Trimming shortened V by 1 base and J by 7 bases, and 11 bases separated the two germline ends. Germline V CDR1 and CDR2: SGHTA, FQGNSA. The CDR3 sequence is 15 residues long. This clonotype was seen repeatedly, ten times or more. Its antigen remains unknown. The chain combines TRBV7-2 with TRBJ1-6; unclear D gene. The clonotype comes from a man aged 50 or older in good health. Source material: memory T cells sorted from blood. The CDR3 protein is CASSLVSTPNSPLHF. CDR3 sequence (DNA): TGTGCCAGCAGCTTAGTGTCGACACCAAATTCACCCCTCCACTTT.